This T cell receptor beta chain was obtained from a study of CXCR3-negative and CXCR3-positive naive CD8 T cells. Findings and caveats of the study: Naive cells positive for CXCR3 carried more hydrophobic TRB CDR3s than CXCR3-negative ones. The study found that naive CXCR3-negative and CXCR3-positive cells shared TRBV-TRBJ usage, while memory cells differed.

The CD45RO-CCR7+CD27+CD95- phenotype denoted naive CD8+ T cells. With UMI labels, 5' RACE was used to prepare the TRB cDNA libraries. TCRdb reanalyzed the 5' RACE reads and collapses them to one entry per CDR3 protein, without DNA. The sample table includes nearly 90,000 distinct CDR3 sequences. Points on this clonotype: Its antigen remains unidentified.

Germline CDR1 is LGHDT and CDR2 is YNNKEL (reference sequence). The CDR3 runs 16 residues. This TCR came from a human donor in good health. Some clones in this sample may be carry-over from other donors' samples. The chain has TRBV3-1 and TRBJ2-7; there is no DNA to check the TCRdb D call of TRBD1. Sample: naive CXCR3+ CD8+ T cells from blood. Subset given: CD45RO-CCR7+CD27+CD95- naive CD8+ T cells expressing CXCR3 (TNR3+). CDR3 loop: CASSQGLPGGSYEQYF.